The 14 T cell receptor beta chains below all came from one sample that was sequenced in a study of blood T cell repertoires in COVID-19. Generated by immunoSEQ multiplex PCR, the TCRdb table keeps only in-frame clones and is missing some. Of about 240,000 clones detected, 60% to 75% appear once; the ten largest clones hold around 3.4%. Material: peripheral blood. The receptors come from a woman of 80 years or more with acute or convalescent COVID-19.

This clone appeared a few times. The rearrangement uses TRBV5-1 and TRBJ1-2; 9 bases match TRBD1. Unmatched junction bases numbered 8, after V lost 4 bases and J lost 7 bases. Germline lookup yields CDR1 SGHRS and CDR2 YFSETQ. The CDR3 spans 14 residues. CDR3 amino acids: CASSAGQGGAGYTF. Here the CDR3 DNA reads TGCGCCAGCAGCGCGGGACAGGGCGGCGCTGGCTACACCTTC.

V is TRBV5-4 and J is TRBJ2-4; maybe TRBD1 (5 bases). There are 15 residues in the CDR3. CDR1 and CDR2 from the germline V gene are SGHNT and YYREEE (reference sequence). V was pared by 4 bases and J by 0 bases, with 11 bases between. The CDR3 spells CASSPQGLAKNIQYF. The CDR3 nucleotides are TGTGCCAGCAGCCCTCAGGGCCTAGCCAAAAACATTCAGTACTTC.

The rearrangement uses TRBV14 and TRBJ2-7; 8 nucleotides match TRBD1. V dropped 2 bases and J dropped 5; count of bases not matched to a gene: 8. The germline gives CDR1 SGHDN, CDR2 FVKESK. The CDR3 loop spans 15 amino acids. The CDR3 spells CASSQLGQGAHEQYF. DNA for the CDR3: TGTGCCAGCAGCCAATTGGGGCAGGGGGCCCACGAGCAGTACTTC. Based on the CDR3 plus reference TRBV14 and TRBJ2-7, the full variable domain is EAGVTQFPSHSVIEKGQTVTLRCDPISGHDNLYWYRRVMGKEIKFLLHFVKESKQDESGMPNNRFLAERTGGTYSTLKVQPAELEDSGVYFCASSQLGQGAHEQYFGPGTRLTVT.

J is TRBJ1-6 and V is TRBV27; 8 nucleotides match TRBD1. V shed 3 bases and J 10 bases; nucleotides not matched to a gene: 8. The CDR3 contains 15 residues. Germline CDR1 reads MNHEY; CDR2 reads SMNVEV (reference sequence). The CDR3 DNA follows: TGTGCCAGCAGTTTCTCCCCCGGGACAGGCTCACCCCTCCACTTT. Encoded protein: CASSFSPGTGSPLHF.

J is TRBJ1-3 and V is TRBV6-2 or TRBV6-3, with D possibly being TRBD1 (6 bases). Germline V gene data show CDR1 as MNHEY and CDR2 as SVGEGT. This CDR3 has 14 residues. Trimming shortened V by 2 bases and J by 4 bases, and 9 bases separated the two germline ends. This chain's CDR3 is CASSYGGRGNTIYF. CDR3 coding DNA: TGTGCCAGCAGTTACGGGGGCAGAGGAAACACCATATATTTT.

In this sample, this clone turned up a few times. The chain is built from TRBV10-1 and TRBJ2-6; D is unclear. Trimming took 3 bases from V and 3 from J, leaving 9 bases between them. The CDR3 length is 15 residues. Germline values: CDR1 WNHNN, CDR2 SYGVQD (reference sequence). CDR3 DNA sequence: TGCGCCAGCAGTGAAGCAGGCCATGGGGCCAACGTCCTGACTTTC. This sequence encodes CASSEAGHGANVLTF.

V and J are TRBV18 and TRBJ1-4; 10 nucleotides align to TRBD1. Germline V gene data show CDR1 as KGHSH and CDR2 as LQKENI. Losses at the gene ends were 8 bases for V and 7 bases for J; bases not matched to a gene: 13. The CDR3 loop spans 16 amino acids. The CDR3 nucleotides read TGTGCCAGCACCGAGAACGACAGGGGGCGAAGTGAAAAACTGTTTTTT. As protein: CASTENDRGRSEKLFF.

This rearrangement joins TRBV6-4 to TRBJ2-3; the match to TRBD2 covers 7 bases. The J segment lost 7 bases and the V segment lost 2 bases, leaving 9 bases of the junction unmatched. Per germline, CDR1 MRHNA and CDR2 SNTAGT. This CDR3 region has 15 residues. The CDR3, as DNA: TGTGCCAGCAGTGACCAAGCGGGGACGGGAAATACGCAGTATTTT. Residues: CASSDQAGTGNTQYF.

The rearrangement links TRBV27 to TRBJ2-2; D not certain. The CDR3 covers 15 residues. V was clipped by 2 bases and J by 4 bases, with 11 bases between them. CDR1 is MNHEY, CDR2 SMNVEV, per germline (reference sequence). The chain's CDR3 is CASSLESPRTGELFF. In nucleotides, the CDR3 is TGTGCCAGCAGTTTAGAGTCCCCGCGCACCGGGGAGCTGTTTTTT.

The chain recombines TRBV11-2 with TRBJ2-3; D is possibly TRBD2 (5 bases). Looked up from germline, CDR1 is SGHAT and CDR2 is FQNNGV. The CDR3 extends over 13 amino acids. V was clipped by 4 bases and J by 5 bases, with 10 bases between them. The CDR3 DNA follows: TGTGCCAGCAGCTCACTACGGGGAGATACGCAGTATTTT. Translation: CASSSLRGDTQYF.

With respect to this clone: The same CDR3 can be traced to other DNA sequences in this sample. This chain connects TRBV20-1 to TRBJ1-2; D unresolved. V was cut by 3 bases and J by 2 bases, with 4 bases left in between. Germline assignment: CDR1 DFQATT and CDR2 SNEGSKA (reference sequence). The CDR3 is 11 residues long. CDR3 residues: CSASVNYGYTF. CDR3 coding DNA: TGCAGTGCTAGTGTAAACTATGGCTACACCTTC.

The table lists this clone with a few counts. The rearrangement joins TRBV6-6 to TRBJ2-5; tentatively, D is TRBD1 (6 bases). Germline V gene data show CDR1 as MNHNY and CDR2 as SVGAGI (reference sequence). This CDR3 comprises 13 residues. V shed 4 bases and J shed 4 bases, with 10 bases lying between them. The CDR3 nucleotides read TGTGCCAGCAGTTCAAAAGGGGGAGAGACCCAGTACTTC. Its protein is CASSSKGGETQYF.

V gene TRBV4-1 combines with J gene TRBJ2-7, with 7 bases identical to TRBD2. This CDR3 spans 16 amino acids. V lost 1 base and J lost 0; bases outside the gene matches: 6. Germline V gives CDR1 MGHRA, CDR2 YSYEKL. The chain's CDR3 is CASSQGGSLSSYEQYF. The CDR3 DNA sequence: TGCGCCAGCAGCCAAGGCGGGAGTCTTAGCTCCTACGAGCAGTACTTC.

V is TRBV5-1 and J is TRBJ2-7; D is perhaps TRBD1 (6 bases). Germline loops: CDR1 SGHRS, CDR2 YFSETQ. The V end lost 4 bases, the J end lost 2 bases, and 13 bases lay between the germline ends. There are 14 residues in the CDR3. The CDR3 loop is CASSATTGPYEQYF. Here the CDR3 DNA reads TGCGCCAGCAGCGCAACGACAGGTCCCTACGAGCAGTACTTC.